This T cell receptor beta chain was recorded in a study of blood T cell repertoires in COVID-19 (dated by TCRdb to between 2020 and 2021). Regarding the complete study: The collaborator samples originated in the United States, Italy and Spain and spanned the acute and convalescent phases of COVID-19. The prospective study material was composed of cDNA or gDNA derived from T cells, B-cell-depleted T cells, or PBMCs. The dataset comprised deeply sampled blood TCRbeta repertoires from subjects exposed to, actively infected with, or recovered from COVID-19. The repertoires were released in a freely available public database intended as a resource for research on the immune response to SARS-CoV-2. The samples were drawn from the first 160 participants of the ongoing ImmuneRACE study and from 950 to 1,500 subjects provided by 6 global collaborators. Sample metadata almost always included a de-identified subject ID, COVID-19 status, age in years and sex. HLA class I and class II types, where available, came from metadata supplied by the sample provider rather than from assay-based typing.

In Seattle, one collaborating source enrolled patients while the infection was active and tracked those patients longitudinally over the course of disease. Whole blood was collected in K2EDTA tubes by collaborating institutions according to the institutions' own protocols. For TCRbeta analysis, collaborator samples were shipped as frozen whole blood, as isolated PBMCs, or as DNA extracted from either sample type. This clone was seen a handful of times. The target of this receptor is not known. No quality values exist for individual bases; no much larger clone is one base distant. TCRbeta CDR3 regions were amplified from genomic DNA by means of the immunoSEQ Assay, a bias-controlled multiplex PCR. In the original analysis: Nucleated cell counts per sample were estimated from amplification of reference gene primers within the assay. To quantify the absolute abundance of each unique TCRbeta CDR3 rearrangement, sequence reads were collapsed and filtered. For each sample, productive Simpson clonality was calculated as the square root of Simpson's diversity index over productive rearrangements. Held by TCRdb, this immuneACCESS table contains in-frame sequences only and omits some clones. Under half of the omission traces to an unresolved V gene where checked; the cause of the rest is unknown. V and J calls and clone size are given by that table; D and trimming were obtained from the DNA. The sample profile shows over 100,000 clones; roughly 91% of them were found once. The top ten clones comprise 4.3% of the sample.

The paper's findings and limits, for the study overall: The quantity of clinical and demographic metadata differed by source and by participant and was supplied without curation.

For this chain, trimming is 7 bases at the V end and 4 bases at the J end, and the number of junction bases without a gene match is 4. The CDR3 sequence holds 13 residues, the cysteine and phenylalanine included. Only the CDR3 DNA stays, 39 bases, in frame from base 1. This chain joins TRBV12-3 or TRBV12-4 to TRBJ1-5, with 7 central nucleotides matching TRBD1. The TCR originated in a man aged 55 to 69 with COVID-19, enrolled during active disease. The sequencing sample was made of peripheral blood. The CDR3 region: CASNEGQNQPQHF. The nucleotides read TGTGCCAGCAATGAGGGACAGAATCAGCCCCAGCATTTT.